This is a list of T cell receptor beta chains from one sample in a study of cytomegalovirus exposure and HLA in healthy donors. Assay: immunoSEQ multiplex PCR; the TCRdb copy retains only in-frame clones and omits some. The sample holds some 250,000 clones, about four fifths seen once. Sample: PBMCs. Receptors originate from a woman aged 40-49 years in good health and CMV-seropositive. The CDR3 runs from the conserved cysteine through the conserved F or W. Fields, in order: D gene, clone size, V gene, J gene, CDR3 DNA, CDR3 protein. D genes are given only for firm matches. A row's size may be missing; if present it is once, few, many or a size class.

d_call: .
clone_size: .
v_call: TRBV28
j_call: TRBJ1-2
cdr3_nt: TGTGCCAGCACCCCCGGGGGGGGGCGCTCCGGTCGTGGCTACACCTTC
cdr3_aa: CASTPGGGRSGRGYTF

d_call: .
clone_size: .
v_call: TRBV18
j_call: TRBJ1-1
cdr3_nt: TGTGCCAGCTCCTCAGGGGTGGGCACTGAAGCTTTCTTT
cdr3_aa: CASSSGVGTEAFF

d_call: .
clone_size: once
v_call: TRBV28
j_call: TRBJ2-1
cdr3_nt: TGTGCCAGCAGTACACAAGCGGCGGGATACAATGAGCAGTTCTTC
cdr3_aa: CASSTQAAGYNEQFF

d_call: .
clone_size: .
v_call: TRBV19
j_call: TRBJ2-7
cdr3_nt: TGTGCCAGTAGTCCCGACTTCCCCCCGGGGTACGAGCAGTACTTC
cdr3_aa: CASSPDFPPGYEQYF

d_call: TRBD1
clone_size: once
v_call: TRBV7-2
j_call: TRBJ1-2
cdr3_nt: TGTGCCAGCAGCTCACCGGGACAGAGCGGGTTCCGAGATGGCTACACCTTC
cdr3_aa: CASSSPGQSGFRDGYTF

d_call: TRBD1
clone_size: .
v_call: TRBV7-3
j_call: TRBJ1-2
cdr3_nt: TGTGCCAGCAGCCTACAAGCGACAGGGGCCTATGGCTACACCTTC
cdr3_aa: CASSLQATGAYGYTF

d_call: TRBD1
clone_size: once
v_call: TRBV28
j_call: TRBJ2-7
cdr3_nt: TGTGCCAGCAGTTATTCACAGGGGACCTACGAGCAGTACTTC
cdr3_aa: CASSYSQGTYEQYF

d_call: .
clone_size: .
v_call: TRBV5-6
j_call: TRBJ1-1
cdr3_nt: TGTGCCAGCAGCTCCCCGGGACAGAACACTGAAGCTTTCTTT
cdr3_aa: CASSSPGQNTEAFF

d_call: .
clone_size: .
v_call: TRBV5-6
j_call: TRBJ2-2
cdr3_nt: TGTGCCAGCAGTAATTACGGGGAGCTGTTTTTT
cdr3_aa: CASSNYGELFF

d_call: TRBD1
clone_size: .
v_call: TRBV19
j_call: TRBJ1-4
cdr3_nt: TGTGCCAGTAGTATAGAGGGACAGAAGAATGAAAAACTGTTTTTT
cdr3_aa: CASSIEGQKNEKLFF

d_call: .
clone_size: .
v_call: TRBV27
j_call: TRBJ2-7
cdr3_nt: TGTGCCAGCAGTGGCAGTAACTCCTACGAGCAGTACTTC
cdr3_aa: CASSGSNSYEQYF

d_call: .
clone_size: .
v_call: TRBV27
j_call: TRBJ1-1
cdr3_nt: TGTGCCAGCAGTTTAAATCAGGAAAGGAACACTGAAGCTTTCTTT
cdr3_aa: CASSLNQERNTEAFF